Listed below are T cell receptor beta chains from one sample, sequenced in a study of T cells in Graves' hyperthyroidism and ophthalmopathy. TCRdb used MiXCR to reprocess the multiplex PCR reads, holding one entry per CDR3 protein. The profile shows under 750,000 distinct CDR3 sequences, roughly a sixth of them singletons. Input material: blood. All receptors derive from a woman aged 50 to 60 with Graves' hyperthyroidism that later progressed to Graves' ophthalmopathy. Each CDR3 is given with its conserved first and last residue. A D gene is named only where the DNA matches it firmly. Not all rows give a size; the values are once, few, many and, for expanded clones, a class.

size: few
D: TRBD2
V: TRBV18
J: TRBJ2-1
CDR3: CASSPSAGGLTVHEQFF
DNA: TGTGCCAGCTCACCTTCCGCGGGGGGTCTAACCGTCCATGAGCAGTTCTTC

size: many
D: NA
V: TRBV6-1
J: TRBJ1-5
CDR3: CASTIPGSEYSNQPQHF
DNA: TGTGCCAGCACCATCCCTGGGTCGGAATATAGCAATCAGCCCCAGCATTTT

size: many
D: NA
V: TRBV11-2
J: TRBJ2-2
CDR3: CASGQMGFYTGELFF
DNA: TGTGCCAGCGGTCAGATGGGCTTCTACACCGGGGAGCTGTTTTTT

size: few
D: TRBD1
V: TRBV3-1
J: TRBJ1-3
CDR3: CASSQTTGVGNTIYF
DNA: TGTGCCAGCAGCCAAACTACAGGGGTTGGAAACACCATATATTTT

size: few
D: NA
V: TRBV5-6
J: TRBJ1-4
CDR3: CASSLAAGTNEKLFF
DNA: TGTGCCAGCAGCTTGGCGGCAGGGACTAATGAAAAACTGTTTTTT

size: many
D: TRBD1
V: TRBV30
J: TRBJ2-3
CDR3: CACNTGTGNPDTQYF
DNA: TGTGCCTGTAACACCGGGACAGGGAACCCAGATACGCAGTATTTT

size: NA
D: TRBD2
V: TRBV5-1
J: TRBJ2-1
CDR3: CASGFAGGGSYNEQFF
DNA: TGCGCCAGCGGCTTCGCCGGGGGGGGGTCCTACAATGAGCAGTTCTTC

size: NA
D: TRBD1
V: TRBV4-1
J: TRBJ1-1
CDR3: CASSHRQGAGDTEAFF
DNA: TGCGCCAGCAGCCACCGACAGGGGGCGGGGGACACTGAAGCTTTCTTT

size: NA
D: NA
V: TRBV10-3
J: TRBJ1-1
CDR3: CAISEGLAEAFF
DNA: TGTGCCATCAGTGAAGGTCTCGCTGAAGCTTTCTTT

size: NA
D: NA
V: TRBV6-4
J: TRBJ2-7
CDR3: CASSEEAAGSYEQYF
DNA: TGTGCCAGCAGCGAGGAGGCAGCCGGCTCCTACGAGCAGTACTTC

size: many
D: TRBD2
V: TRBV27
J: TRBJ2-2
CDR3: CASSSPSGGTNTGELFF
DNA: TGTGCCAGCAGTTCTCCCTCCGGGGGGACGAACACCGGGGAGCTGTTTTTT

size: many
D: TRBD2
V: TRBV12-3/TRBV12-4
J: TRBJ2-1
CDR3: CASSFPLGTKRGGNEQFF
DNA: TGTGCCAGCAGTTTTCCACTAGGGACTAAGCGGGGGGGGAATGAGCAGTTCTTC

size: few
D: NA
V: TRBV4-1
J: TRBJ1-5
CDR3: CASSQEMRAGQPQHF
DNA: TGCGCCAGCAGCCAAGAAATGAGGGCTGGTCAGCCCCAGCATTTT

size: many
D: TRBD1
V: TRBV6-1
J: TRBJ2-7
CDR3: CASSSSQGAYEQYF
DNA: TGTGCCAGCAGTTCATCACAGGGGGCCTACGAGCAGTACTTC

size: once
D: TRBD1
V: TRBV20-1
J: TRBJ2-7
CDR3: CSARDSRTGFDEQYF
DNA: TGCAGTGCTAGAGATTCGCGGACAGGGTTCGACGAGCAGTACTTC

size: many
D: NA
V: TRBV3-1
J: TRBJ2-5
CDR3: CASSQGPSETQYF
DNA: TGTGCCAGCAGCCAAGGCCCCTCGGAGACCCAGTACTTC

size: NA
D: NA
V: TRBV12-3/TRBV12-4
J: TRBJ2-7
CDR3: CASSFAYRREQYF
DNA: TGTGCCAGCAGTTTCGCTTACAGACGGGAGCAGTACTTC

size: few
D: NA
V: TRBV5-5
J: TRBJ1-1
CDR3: CASSSRTDYMNTEAFF
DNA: TGTGCCAGCAGCTCTAGGACGGACTATATGAACACTGAAGCTTTCTTT

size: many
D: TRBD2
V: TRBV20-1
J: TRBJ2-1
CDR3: CSARTLAGTAYNEQFF
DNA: TGCAGTGCTAGGACCCTAGCGGGGACGGCCTACAATGAGCAGTTCTTC

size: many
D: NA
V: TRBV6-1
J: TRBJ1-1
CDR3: CASSQTALNTEAFF
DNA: TGTGCCAGCAGCCAGACAGCACTAAACACTGAAGCTTTCTTT

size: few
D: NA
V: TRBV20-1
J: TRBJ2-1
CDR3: CSATSATPYNEQFF
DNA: TGCAGTGCTACCTCAGCGACTCCCTACAATGAGCAGTTCTTC

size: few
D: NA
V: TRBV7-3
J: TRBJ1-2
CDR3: CASSLSAMERDGYTF
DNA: TGTGCCAGCAGCTTATCCGCCATGGAAAGGGATGGCTACACCTTC

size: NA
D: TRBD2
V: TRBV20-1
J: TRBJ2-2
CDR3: CSANRLAGVSTGELFF
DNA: TGCAGTGCTAATAGACTAGCGGGGGTTTCCACCGGGGAGCTGTTTTTT

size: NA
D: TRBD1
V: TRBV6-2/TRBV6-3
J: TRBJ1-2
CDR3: CASSYSGTGVGYGYTF
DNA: TGTGCCAGCAGTTACTCCGGGACAGGGGTAGGGTATGGCTACACCTTC

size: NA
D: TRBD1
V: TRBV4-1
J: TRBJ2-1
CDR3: CASSHDNTGVGNNEQFF
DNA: TGCGCCAGCAGCCATGACAATACAGGGGTGGGGAACAATGAGCAGTTCTTC

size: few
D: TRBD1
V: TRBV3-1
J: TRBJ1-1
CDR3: CASSQSGQGNTEAFF
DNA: TGTGCCAGCAGCCAATCCGGACAGGGTAACACTGAAGCTTTCTTT

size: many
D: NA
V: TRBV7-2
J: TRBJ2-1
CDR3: CASSRNLGRSNEQFF
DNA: TGTGCCAGCAGCCGCAATCTAGGGCGGAGTAATGAGCAGTTCTTC

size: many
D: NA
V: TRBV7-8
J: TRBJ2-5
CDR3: CASSPRGKYQETQYF
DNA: TGTGCCAGCAGCCCTAGGGGGAAGTACCAAGAGACCCAGTACTTC

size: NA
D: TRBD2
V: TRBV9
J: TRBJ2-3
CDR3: CASSLSGLAGGHTDTRYF
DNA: TGTGCCAGCAGCCTGTCGGGACTAGCGGGGGGTCACACAGATACGCGGTATTTT

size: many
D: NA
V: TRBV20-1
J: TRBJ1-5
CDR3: CSARSSNQPQHF
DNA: TGCAGTGCTAGGAGTAGCAATCAGCCCCAGCATTTT

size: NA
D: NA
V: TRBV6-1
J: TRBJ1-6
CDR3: CASSVIQGVNNSPLHF
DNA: TGTGCCAGCAGTGTTATACAGGGAGTAAATAATTCACCCCTCCACTTT

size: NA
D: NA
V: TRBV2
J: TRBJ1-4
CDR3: CANSEVQGPNEKLFF
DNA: TGTGCCAACAGTGAAGTTCAGGGGCCTAATGAAAAACTGTTTTTT

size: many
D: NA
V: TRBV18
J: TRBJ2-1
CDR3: CASSPPGYNEQFF
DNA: TGTGCCAGCTCACCACCCGGGTACAATGAGCAGTTCTTC

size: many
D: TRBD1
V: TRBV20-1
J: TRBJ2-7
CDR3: CSVRTGDESEQYF
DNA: TGCAGTGTTCGGACAGGGGATGAGAGCGAGCAGTACTTC

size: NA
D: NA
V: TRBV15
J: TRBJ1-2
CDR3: CATSREGRASNYGYTF
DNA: TGTGCCACCAGCAGAGAAGGGAGGGCCTCCAACTATGGCTACACCTTC

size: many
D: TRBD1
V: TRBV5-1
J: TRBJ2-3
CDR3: CASSLAVGTGGSDTQYF
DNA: TGCGCCAGCAGCTTGGCTGTTGGGACAGGGGGATCAGATACGCAGTATTTT

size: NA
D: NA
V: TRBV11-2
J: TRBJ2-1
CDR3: CASSLVSSADYTYNEQFF
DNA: TGTGCCAGCAGCTTAGTTTCGTCAGCAGACTATACCTACAATGAGCAGTTCTTC

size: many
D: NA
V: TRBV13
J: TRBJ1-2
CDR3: CASSLAGTELANYGYTF
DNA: TGTGCCAGCAGCTTAGCGGGGACGGAGTTAGCTAACTATGGCTACACCTTC

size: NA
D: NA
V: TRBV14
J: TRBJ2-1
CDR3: CASNREYNEQFF
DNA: TGTGCCAGCAACCGAGAATACAATGAGCAGTTCTTC

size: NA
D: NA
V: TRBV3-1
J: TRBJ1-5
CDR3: CASSQGSLLYSNQPQHF
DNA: TGTGCCAGCAGCCAAGGGTCACTACTTTATAGCAATCAGCCCCAGCATTTT

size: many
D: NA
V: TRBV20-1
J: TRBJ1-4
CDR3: CSARAPGHEEKLFF
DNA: TGCAGTGCTAGAGCCCCGGGCCATGAGGAAAAACTGTTTTTT

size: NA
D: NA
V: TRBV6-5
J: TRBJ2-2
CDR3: CASSYSTVRGTGELFF
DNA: TGTGCCAGCAGTTACTCGACGGTGCGGGGCACCGGGGAGCTGTTTTTT

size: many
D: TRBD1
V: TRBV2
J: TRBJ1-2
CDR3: CASRGGGGSYGYTF
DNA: TGTGCCAGCAGAGGGGGCGGGGGGTCCTATGGCTACACCTTC

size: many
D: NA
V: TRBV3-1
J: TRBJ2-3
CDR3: CASSQTPRGYTDTQYF
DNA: TGTGCCAGCAGCCAAACGCCCCGGGGGTACACAGATACGCAGTATTTT

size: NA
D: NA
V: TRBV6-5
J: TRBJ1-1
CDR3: CASSYGRYYGEAFF
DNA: TGTGCCAGCAGTTACGGGCGGTACTACGGGGAAGCTTTCTTT

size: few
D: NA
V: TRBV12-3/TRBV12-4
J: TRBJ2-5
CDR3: CASSSDSTGETQYF
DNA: TGTGCCAGCAGCTCAGACAGTACCGGGGAGACCCAGTACTTC

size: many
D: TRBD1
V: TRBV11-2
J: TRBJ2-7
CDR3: CASSFRSRTGTYEQYF
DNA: TGTGCCAGCAGCTTCAGGTCGAGGACAGGGACCTACGAGCAGTACTTC

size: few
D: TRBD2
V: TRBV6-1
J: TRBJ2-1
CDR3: CASSMGLAGGPFSYNEQFF
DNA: TGTGCCAGCAGTATGGGACTAGCGGGGGGGCCGTTCTCCTACAATGAGCAGTTCTTC

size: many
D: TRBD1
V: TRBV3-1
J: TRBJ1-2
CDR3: CASSQAGGYLGYTF
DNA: TGTGCCAGCAGCCAAGCAGGGGGCTATTTAGGCTACACCTTC

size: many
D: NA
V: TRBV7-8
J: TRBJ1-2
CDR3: CASSLGNRDYGYTF
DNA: TGTGCCAGCAGCTTAGGCAACAGGGACTATGGCTACACCTTC

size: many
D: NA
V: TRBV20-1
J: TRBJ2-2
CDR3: CSARNWGLSGELFF
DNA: TGCAGTGCTAGAAACTGGGGTTTAAGCGGGGAGCTGTTTTTT

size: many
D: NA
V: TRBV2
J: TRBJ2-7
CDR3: CASSRPGAGEQYF
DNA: TGTGCCAGCAGCAGGCCGGGTGCGGGCGAGCAGTACTTC

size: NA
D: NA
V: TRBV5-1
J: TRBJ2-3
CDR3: CASSLGAWGGTDTQYF
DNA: TGCGCCAGCAGCTTGGGGGCCTGGGGGGGCACAGATACGCAGTATTTT

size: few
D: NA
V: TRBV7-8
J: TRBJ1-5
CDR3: CASSLVEYSNQPQHF
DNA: TGTGCCAGCAGCTTGGTAGAATATAGCAATCAGCCCCAGCATTTT

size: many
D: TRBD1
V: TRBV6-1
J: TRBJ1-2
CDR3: CASSSKQGASGYTF
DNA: TGTGCCAGCAGTTCAAAACAGGGGGCGAGTGGCTACACCTTC

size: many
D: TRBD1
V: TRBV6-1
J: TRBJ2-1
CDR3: CASSFGTGVYNEQFF
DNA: TGTGCCAGCAGTTTCGGGACAGGGGTCTACAATGAGCAGTTCTTC

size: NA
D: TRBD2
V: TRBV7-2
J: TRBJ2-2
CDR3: CASSQDESSGYYTGELFF
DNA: TGTGCCAGCAGCCAAGATGAGTCTAGCGGTTACTACACCGGGGAGCTGTTTTTT

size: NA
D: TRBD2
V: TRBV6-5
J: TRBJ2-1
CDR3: CASSSFSGGTYNEQFF
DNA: TGTGCCAGCAGTTCTTTTAGCGGGGGTACCTACAATGAGCAGTTCTTC

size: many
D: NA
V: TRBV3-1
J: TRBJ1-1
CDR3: CASSGVYTEAFF
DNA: TGTGCCAGCAGCGGGGTGTACACTGAAGCTTTCTTT

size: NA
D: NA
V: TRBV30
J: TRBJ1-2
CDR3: CAWSYNAGGYGYTF
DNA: TGTGCCTGGAGCTATAACGCGGGGGGCTATGGCTACACCTTC